These 25 T cell receptor beta chains share one sample of origin, sequenced in a study of shared clonotypes between healthy human individuals. Positively selected for CCR7, the CD45RO-negative cells used as naive CD8 cells excluded terminally differentiated effector memory CD45RA+ cells. Clones were sequenced by immunoSEQ multiplex PCR, and TCRdb holds only the in-frame ones, with some missing. The table lists some 2,100,000 clones, 85% to 95% of them singletons. Sequenced material: naive CD8+ T cells from PBMCs. The receptor source for this set is a man between 18 and 29 years old in good health. Some clones in this sample may be carry-over from other donors' samples.

The chain links TRBV28 to TRBJ2-6, with a weak D call TRBD2 (6 bases). The CDR3 length is 16 residues. Trimming removed 7 bases at V and 12 bases at J, with 25 bases between. Per the germline V gene, CDR1 is MDHEN and CDR2 is SYDVKM. CDR3 loop: CASTPWEPSAITVLTF. The CDR3 region has the DNA TGTGCCAGCACTCCTTGGGAACCTAGCGCTATAACCGTCCTGACTTTC.

The chain links TRBV13 to TRBJ2-5; 7 bases are a match to TRBD1. The germline CDR1 and CDR2 sequences are PRHDT and FYEKMQ (reference sequence). CDR3 size: 16 residues. Trimming removed 4 bases from V and 1 base from J; junction bases left unmatched: 9. The CDR3 DNA reads as TGTGCCAGCAGCTCCCGGGAACAGGGGATCCAAGAGACCCAGTACTTC. As protein: CASSSREQGIQETQYF.

As regards this clone: Other nucleotide sequences in the sample specify the same CDR3. This chain links TRBV27 with TRBJ1-1; 8 nucleotides agree with TRBD1. The germline gives CDR1 MNHEY, CDR2 SMNVEV (reference sequence). This CDR3 region has 15 residues. The J segment lost 1 base and the V segment lost 3 bases, leaving 4 bases of the junction unmatched. The CDR3 DNA reads TGTGCCAGCAGTTTGTGGGGGACAGGGAACACTGAAGCTTTCTTT. This gives the protein CASSLWGTGNTEAFF.

Comments on this clone: One junction end disagrees with the germline gene, perhaps due to a read error. The CDR3 loop is CVSSAGTAYQETQYF. DNA of the CDR3: TGTGTCAGCAGCGCCGGGACAGCGTACCAAGAGACCCAGTACTTC. The chain couples TRBV9 to TRBJ2-5, with 7 bases matching TRBD1. Germline CDR1 is SGDLS and CDR2 is YYNGEE. There are 15 residues in the CDR3.

The chain carries TRBV4-1 and TRBJ2-1, with D maybe TRBD2 (6 bases). This CDR3 region has 18 residues. Germline V lookup: CDR1 MGHRA, CDR2 YSYEKL. V was shortened by 2 bases and J by 3 bases, with 20 bases between the two germline ends. DNA for the CDR3: TGCGCCAGCAGCCAATCGGCGGGGAGCGGTTGGGGCTACAATGAGCAGTTCTTC. Translated, it gives CASSQSAGSGWGYNEQFF.

This chain uses TRBV11-2 with TRBJ2-7, with TRBD1 matching over 12 bases. Germline-derived CDR1 and CDR2 are SGHAT and FQNNGV. The J segment lost 4 bases and the V segment lost 2 bases, leaving 9 bases of the junction unmatched. CDR3 length equals 17 residues. This CDR3 is CASSLRDRGPRRYEQYF. CDR3 DNA: TGTGCCAGCAGCTTACGGGACAGGGGGCCGCGACGGTACGAGCAGTACTTC. The entire variable domain, with the rest obtained from reference TRBV11-2 and TRBJ2-7, is as follows: EAGVAQSPRYKIIEKRQSVAFWCNPISGHATLYWYQQILGQGPKLLIQFQNNGVVDDSQLPKDRFSAERLKGVDSTLKIQPAKLEDSAVYLCASSLRDRGPRRYEQYFGPGTRLTVT.

The chain has TRBV6-6 and TRBJ2-7; D uncertain. Deletions cut 6 bases from V and 7 bases from J, with 22 bases between. CDR1 is MNHNY and CDR2 is SVGAGI in the germline V gene (reference sequence). The CDR3 has 15 residues. DNA of the CDR3: TGTGCCAGCAGCCAGACACCCCCCGGGCGTTGGGAGCAGTACTTC. Its protein product is CASSQTPPGRWEQYF.

The CDR3 sequence: CASSQATGLDSDTQYF. CDR3 nucleotide sequence: TGCGCCAGCAGCCAAGCTACGGGACTAGACAGCGATACGCAGTATTTT. The chain combines TRBV4-3 with TRBJ2-3, with 8 bases aligning to TRBD2. Germline V gene sequence: CDR1 LGHNA, CDR2 YSLEER. V lost 1 base and J lost 6; bases outside the gene matches: 9. The CDR3 totals 16 residues.

The rearrangement uses TRBV5-4 and TRBJ2-3; perhaps TRBD2 as D (7 bases). The CDR3 covers 15 residues. V was pared by 2 bases and J by 4 bases, with 14 bases between. Per germline, CDR1 SGHNT and CDR2 YYREEE (reference sequence). In nucleotides, the CDR3 is TGTGCCAGCAGCTTAGGTTTAGGGGGGGCAGATACGCAGTATTTT. Translation gives CASSLGLGGADTQYF.

The CDR3 reads CASSPPTGVETQYF. The CDR3 DNA sequence: TGTGCCAGTAGTCCGCCCACAGGGGTCGAGACCCAGTACTTC. This rearrangement joins TRBV19 to TRBJ2-5; 7 nucleotides line up with TRBD1. The germline CDR1 and CDR2 sequences are LNHDA and SQIVND (reference sequence). CDR3 length: 14 amino acids. V shed 5 bases, J shed 5 bases, and the junction held 8 bases outside the gene matches.

This clone was seen once. This CDR3 reads CASSQQVPANTGELFF. CDR3 nucleotides: TGCGCCAGCAGCCAACAGGTCCCCGCGAACACCGGGGAGCTGTTTTTT. The rearrangement joins TRBV4-1 to TRBJ2-2; no definite D call. Trimming removed 2 bases from V and 0 bases from J, with 10 bases in between. The length of the CDR3 is 16 residues. CDR1 is MGHRA, CDR2 YSYEKL, per germline.

This chain links TRBV5-5 with TRBJ2-7; D remains ambiguous. The V gene's germline CDR1 is SGHKS and CDR2 YYEKEE (reference sequence). The CDR3 has 13 amino acids. The V and J ends lost 1 base and 3 bases respectively, with 8 bases between them. This CDR3 reads CASSLPGNYEQYF. DNA for the CDR3: TGTGCCAGCAGCTTGCCTGGTAACTACGAGCAGTACTTC.

The V and J genes are TRBV27 and TRBJ2-7; unclear D gene. The germline V gene has CDR1 MNHEY and CDR2 SMNVEV (reference sequence). The CDR3 length is 15 residues. V was pared by 5 bases and J by 1 base, with 15 bases between. The CDR3 sequence: CASSASPGRSYEQYF. The DNA of the CDR3 is TGTGCCAGCAGTGCAAGCCCCGGACGGTCCTACGAGCAGTACTTC.

This clone was observed a handful of times. The J gene is TRBJ1-1, the V gene TRBV30; D gene uncertain. The V end was cut by 2 bases, the J end by 0 bases, with 7 bases between. The CDR3 is 13 residues long. Germline V CDR1 and CDR2: GTSNPN, SVGIG (reference sequence). The CDR3 loop reads CAWSRGMNTEAFF. Here the CDR3 DNA reads TGTGCCTGGAGTCGGGGTATGAACACTGAAGCTTTCTTT. Filled out from reference TRBV30 and TRBJ1-1, the complete variable domain reads SQTIHQWPATLVQPVGSPLSLECTVEGTSNPNLYWYRQAAGRGLQLLFYSVGIGQISSEVPQNLSASRPQDRQFILSSKKLLLSDSGFYLCAWSRGMNTEAFFGQGTRLTVV.

This clone was recorded only once. The chain recombines TRBV2 with TRBJ2-5, with TRBD2 as a possible D gene (6 bases). The CDR3 sequence is 13 residues long. V lost 6 bases, J lost 0 bases, and 8 bases lay in between. Germline CDR1 SNHLY, CDR2 FYNNEI. CDR3 sequence reads: CASRRDHQETQYF. The CDR3 region has the DNA TGTGCCAGCAGGCGGGACCACCAAGAGACCCAGTACTTC.

This chain uses TRBV27 with TRBJ2-2, with a tentative D call TRBD1 (5 bases). The CDR3 extends over 15 amino acids. The V end lost 7 bases, the J end lost 5 bases, and 17 bases lay between the germline ends. The germline V gene encodes CDR1 MNHEY and CDR2 SMNVEV (reference sequence). CDR3 region: CASTLYFQGTGELFF. The DNA for the CDR3 is TGTGCCAGCACCCTTTATTTTCAGGGAACCGGGGAGCTGTTTTTT.

The V call is TRBV29-1, the J call TRBJ1-2; 7 bases align to TRBD1. Germline CDR1 and CDR2: SQVTM and ANQGSEA. The CDR3 has 13 residues. The V segment lost 2 bases and the J segment 3 bases; nucleotides outside the gene matches: 3. The CDR3, as DNA: TGCAGCGTTGAAACAGGGGAGGACTATGGCTACACCTTC. It translates to CSVETGEDYGYTF. Variable domain in full (rest from reference TRBV29-1 and TRBJ1-2): SAVISQKPSRDICQRGTSLTIQCQVDSQVTMMFWYRQQPGQSLTLIATANQGSEATYESGFVIDKFPISRPNLTFSTLTVSNMSPEDSSIYLCSVETGEDYGYTFGSGTRLTVV.

Comment on this clone: The identical CDR3 is also encoded by other nucleotide sequences in the sample. The rearrangement uses TRBV9 and TRBJ2-7, with D perhaps TRBD2 (6 bases). The germline V gene has CDR1 SGDLS and CDR2 YYNGEE. V lost 3 bases, J lost 4 bases, and 11 bases lay in between. The CDR3 is 13 residues long. The CDR3 protein is CASSGTNPYEQYF. The CDR3 nucleotides are TGTGCCAGCAGCGGGACTAACCCGTACGAGCAGTACTTC.

This chain joins TRBV7-8 and TRBJ1-1; the D gene is possibly TRBD1 (5 bases). Germline V CDR1 and CDR2: SGHVS, FQNEAQ. The germline V and J ends were trimmed by 5 bases and 0 bases, with 16 bases remaining between them. This CDR3 is built from 16 residues. The CDR3 sequence is CASSPRGAFMNTEAFF. The CDR3 DNA follows: TGTGCCAGCAGCCCCAGAGGGGCCTTTATGAACACTGAAGCTTTCTTT.

The chain employs TRBV30 and TRBJ2-5; TRBD1 might be the D (7 bases). Germline V lookup: CDR1 GTSNPN, CDR2 SVGIG (reference sequence). V lost 5 bases, J lost 5 bases, and 18 bases lay in between. CDR3 size: 14 residues. This chain's CDR3 is CAWGRLGGGETQYF. CDR3 DNA: TGTGCCTGGGGCCGACTAGGAGGGGGCGAGACCCAGTACTTC.

This clone has only one observation. The chain joins TRBV4-1 to TRBJ2-3; D might be TRBD1 (6 bases). V was shortened by 1 base and J by 3 bases, with 14 bases between the two germline ends. The CDR3 length is 16 residues. Germline V gives CDR1 MGHRA, CDR2 YSYEKL. CDR3: CASSQGGVRGTDTQYF. The CDR3 DNA is TGCGCCAGCAGCCAAGGGGGAGTTAGGGGGACAGATACGCAGTATTTT.

This clone occurred a few times. This chain uses TRBV30 with TRBJ1-1, with D perhaps matching TRBD1 (5 bases). Germline V CDR1 and CDR2: GTSNPN, SVGIG (reference sequence). The CDR3 is 14 amino acids. Trimming left V 0 bases short and J 5 bases short, with 13 bases between. The CDR3 DNA reads as TGTGCCTGGAGTGTAGGGGCAGCCCAGACTGAAGCTTTCTTT. Translation gives CAWSVGAAQTEAFF. The whole variable domain, remainder taken from reference TRBV30 and TRBJ1-1, is SQTIHQWPATLVQPVGSPLSLECTVEGTSNPNLYWYRQAAGRGLQLLFYSVGIGQISSEVPQNLSASRPQDRQFILSSKKLLLSDSGFYLCAWSVGAAQTEAFFGQGTRLTVV.

CDR3 loop: CASSEGPNYGYTF. CDR3 sequence (DNA): TGTGCCAGCAGTGAGGGTCCTAACTATGGCTACACCTTC. The chain is built from TRBV2 and TRBJ1-2; D is ambiguous. The CDR3 covers 13 residues. Germline V lookup: CDR1 SNHLY, CDR2 FYNNEI. The V end lost 3 bases, the J end lost 0 bases, and 5 bases lay between the germline ends.

This chain connects TRBV27 to TRBJ2-6, with 9 bases lining up with TRBD1. The ends lost 3 bases at V and 0 bases at J; junction bases unmatched: 6. The CDR3 has 18 residues. From germline, CDR1 is MNHEY and CDR2 SMNVEV (reference sequence). The CDR3 DNA reads as TGTGCCAGCAGTTTTAGGGGACAGGGATTCTCTGGGGCCAACGTCCTGACTTTC. Translation gives CASSFRGQGFSGANVLTF.

The V gene is TRBV27, the J gene TRBJ2-7, with 11 bases matching TRBD2. Germline values: CDR1 MNHEY, CDR2 SMNVEV (reference sequence). The CDR3 extends over 16 amino acids. Trimming at V came to 4 bases and at J to 2 bases, leaving 7 bases not matched to a gene. The CDR3 DNA follows: TGTGCCAGCAGTTCTATGCAACTAGCGGGAGCCTACGAGCAGTACTTC. Amino acid sequence: CASSSMQLAGAYEQYF.